Listed here are 13 T cell receptor beta chains from one sample, sequenced in a study of PD-L1 blockade in urothelial cancer. The repertoire was sequenced with immunoSEQ multiplex PCR; TCRdb's copy has only in-frame clones and lacks some. The sample carries 65,000 to 80,000 clones, 90% recorded once. The time point: pretreatment peripheral blood. The input for sequencing was PBMCs, taken around atezolizumab (anti-PD-L1) treatment. These receptors all stem from a man aged 70 or older with urothelial cancer.

The sample holds a few counts of this clone. The chain recombines TRBV12-5 with TRBJ2-7; D gene unclear. Trimming stripped 2 bases from V and 3 bases from J, with 8 bases between. The CDR3 covers 13 residues. Germline V gives CDR1 LGHNT, CDR2 FRNRAP. In nucleotides, the CDR3 is TGTGCTAGTGGTTTGCCCTCAGGCTACGAGCAGTACTTC. This translates into CASGLPSGYEQYF.

The J gene is TRBJ2-1, the V gene TRBV6-4, with 7 nucleotides matching TRBD2. The CDR3 loop spans 15 amino acids. Germline V gene lookup returns CDR1 MRHNA and CDR2 SNTAGT. Trimming cost V 3 bases and J 2 bases; bases outside gene matches: 4. Here the CDR3 DNA reads TGTGCCAGCAGTGAAGTAACTAGCGCCTACAATGAGCAGTTCTTC. This sequence encodes CASSEVTSAYNEQFF.

This clone was counted only a few times. V and J are TRBV27 and TRBJ1-5; D may be TRBD1 (6 bases). V was pared by 5 bases and J by 0 bases, with 14 bases between. Germline CDR1 is MNHEY and CDR2 is SMNVEV (reference sequence). This CDR3 contains 16 residues. Here the CDR3 reads CASSEGQFLSNQPQHF. The CDR3, as DNA: TGTGCCAGCAGTGAAGGACAGTTCCTTAGCAATCAGCCCCAGCATTTT.

The rearrangement joins TRBV11-2 to TRBJ2-3, with 8 bases identical to TRBD1. The CDR3 runs 15 residues. After removal of 4 bases from V and 3 bases from J, the junction contained 6 bases not matched to a gene. CDR1 is SGHAT and CDR2 is FQNNGV in the germline V gene. The CDR3 region is CASSSSGGPTDTQYF. The CDR3 DNA reads as TGTGCCAGCAGCTCCTCAGGGGGCCCTACAGATACGCAGTATTTT.

This chain uses TRBV25-1 with TRBJ2-7; 9 positions match TRBD1. With V trimmed by 0 bases and J by 4 bases, 10 bases remained unmatched. CDR3 size: 17 residues. Germline V gene lookup returns CDR1 MGHDK and CDR2 SYGVNS. The CDR3 protein is CASSEYRARDREYEQYF. As DNA, the CDR3 is TGTGCCAGCAGTGAATACCGGGCTCGGGACAGGGAGTACGAGCAGTACTTC.

V and J are TRBV4-2 and TRBJ2-3, with TRBD2 identical over 10 bases. Germline V gene lookup returns CDR1 LGHNA and CDR2 YNFKEQ. The junction had 12 bases not matched to a gene; V was cut back by 4 bases and J by 5 bases. This CDR3 comprises 17 residues. CDR3 sequence: CASSPLVAGGGGDTQYF. In DNA form, the CDR3 reads TGTGCCAGCAGCCCCTTGGTAGCGGGAGGCGGAGGAGATACGCAGTATTTT.

The chain employs TRBV11-2 and TRBJ1-2; 9 nucleotides line up with TRBD1. CDR1 and CDR2 from the germline V gene are SGHAT and FQNNGV. Trimming took 0 bases from V and 8 from J; bases not matched to a gene: 1. This CDR3 has 13 residues. This CDR3 reads CASSLDGTGGYTF. CDR3 nucleotide sequence: TGTGCCAGCAGCTTAGATGGGACAGGGGGCTACACCTTC.

A word on this clone: Other DNA sequences from this sample encode an identical CDR3 as well. V usage is TRBV6-5 and J usage is TRBJ1-1; D gene ambiguous. Germline CDR1 reads MNHEY; CDR2 reads SVGAGI. This CDR3 spans 13 amino acids. V lost 8 bases and J lost 8, with 18 bases in between. This CDR3 reads CASGRWALEEAFF. In nucleotides, the CDR3 is TGTGCCAGCGGGAGGTGGGCACTTGAGGAAGCTTTCTTT.

This chain connects TRBV19 to TRBJ1-5; tentatively, D is TRBD1 (5 bases). This CDR3 has 12 amino acids. The V end was cut by 8 bases, the J end by 1 base, with 6 bases between. Germline CDR1 is LNHDA and CDR2 is SQIVND (reference sequence). The CDR3 DNA is TGTGCCAGTCGGGGGAGCAATCAGCCCCAGCATTTT. It specifies CASRGSNQPQHF.

The V gene is TRBV7-9, the J gene TRBJ1-5; D gene ambiguous. Trimming took off 1 base at V and 2 bases at J, with 6 bases between the two ends. Germline loops: CDR1 SEHNR, CDR2 FQNEAQ (reference sequence). The CDR3 is 14 residues long. The CDR3 coding sequence is TGTGCCAGCAGCTTAGATCGGGGCAATCAGCCCCAGCATTTT. This sequence encodes CASSLDRGNQPQHF.

The gene calls are TRBV7-9 and TRBJ1-4; D possibly corresponds to TRBD1 (5 bases). Per the germline V gene, CDR1 is SEHNR and CDR2 is FQNEAQ (reference sequence). CDR3 length equals 17 residues. V dropped 0 bases and J dropped 3 bases, with 14 bases sitting between them. CDR3 protein: CASSLAGGAAANEKLFF. The CDR3, as DNA: TGTGCCAGCAGCTTAGCCGGCGGGGCCGCAGCTAATGAAAAACTGTTTTTT.

The chain combines TRBV28 with TRBJ2-1; TRBD2 aligns across 9 bases. CDR3 length: 16 amino acids. Per germline, CDR1 MDHEN and CDR2 SYDVKM. Trimming cost V 5 bases and J 9 bases; bases outside gene matches: 14. CDR3 residues: CASSPPPPSGNGEQFF. CDR3 DNA sequence: TGTGCCAGCAGTCCACCGCCGCCTAGCGGGAATGGTGAGCAGTTCTTC.

The chain couples TRBV6-1 to TRBJ2-1; 11 bases line up with TRBD2. The CDR3 is made up of 15 amino acids. Germline V CDR1 and CDR2: MNHNS, SASEGT. The V gene end was trimmed by 8 bases and the J gene end by 7 bases; junction bases not matched to a gene: 10. CDR3 sequence: CASAILAGARNEQFF. CDR3 sequence (DNA): TGTGCCAGCGCGATACTAGCGGGAGCGCGTAATGAGCAGTTCTTC.